This is a list of T cell receptor beta chains from one sample in a study of shared clonotypes between healthy human individuals. Method: immunoSEQ multiplex PCR; TCRdb's copy keeps in-frame clones and lacks some. This table holds approximately 1.5 million clones, around 98.5% found once. The sample was naive CD4+ T cells sorted from blood. The receptor source for this set is a young man in good health. The conserved cysteine and the conserved F or W are not part of the CDR3 here. Each record gives: V gene, clone size, CDR3 protein. Only part of the rows carry a size: once, few, many, or a class if the clone is expanded.

V: TRBV29-1
size: NA
CDR3: SVRQSSTDTQY

V: TRBV7-9
size: once
CDR3: ASSLGLNGYT

V: TRBV18
size: once
CDR3: ASSPFGLAGDRDEQF

V: TRBV9
size: once
CDR3: ASSVAGTSAYEQY

V: TRBV10-3
size: NA
CDR3: AITKEGLPAEAF

V: TRBV7-8
size: NA
CDR3: ASSSRDGLNEKLF

V: TRBV7-2
size: NA
CDR3: ASSWDRSDFYGYT

V: TRBV7-6
size: NA
CDR3: ASSLSPYYEQY

V: TRBV7-8
size: NA
CDR3: ASSYGPANGRRSEQY

V: TRBV6-6
size: once
CDR3: ASSEGRVGTGELF

V: TRBV2
size: NA
CDR3: ASSGGSIRLDIQY

V: TRBV25-1
size: NA
CDR3: ASRGGGLPGGVYGYT

V: TRBV5-6
size: NA
CDR3: ASSKLAGVNTDTQY

V: TRBV7-3
size: NA
CDR3: ASGHGDRGYNEQF

V: TRBV27
size: NA
CDR3: ASSLRFRGRVSYGYT

V: TRBV2
size: once
CDR3: ASKGGGETQY

V: TRBV5-6
size: NA
CDR3: ASSLRGQLTDTQY

V: TRBV15
size: NA
CDR3: ATSRAGGTRYEQY

V: TRBV6-6
size: NA
CDR3: ASSTTTGNEQY

V: TRBV7-2
size: NA
CDR3: ASSLVPSQNIQY

V: TRBV30
size: NA
CDR3: AWSGSGGHTDTQY

V: TRBV6-4
size: NA
CDR3: ASSDSGPTEAF

V: TRBV5-1
size: NA
CDR3: ASSLGGGRTDTQY

V: TRBV6-1
size: NA
CDR3: ASSEDLANQPQH

V: TRBV10-1
size: NA
CDR3: ASSKGTGRDNEQF

V: TRBV9
size: NA
CDR3: ASSVEGALGETQY

V: TRBV28
size: NA
CDR3: ASSPPRLDGYT

V: TRBV18
size: NA
CDR3: ASSPIGNTQY